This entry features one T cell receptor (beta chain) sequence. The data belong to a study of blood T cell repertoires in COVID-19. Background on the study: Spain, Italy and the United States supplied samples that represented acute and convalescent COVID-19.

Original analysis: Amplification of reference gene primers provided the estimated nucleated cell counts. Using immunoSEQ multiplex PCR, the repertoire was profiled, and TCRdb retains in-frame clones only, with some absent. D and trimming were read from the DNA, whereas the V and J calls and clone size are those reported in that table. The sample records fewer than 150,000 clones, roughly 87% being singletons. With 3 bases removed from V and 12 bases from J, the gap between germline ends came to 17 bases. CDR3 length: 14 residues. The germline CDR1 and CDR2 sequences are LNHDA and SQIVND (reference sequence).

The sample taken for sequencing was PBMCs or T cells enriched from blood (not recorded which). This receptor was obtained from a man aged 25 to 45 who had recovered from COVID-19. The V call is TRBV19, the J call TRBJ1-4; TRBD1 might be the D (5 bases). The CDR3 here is CASSIFDRQGELFF. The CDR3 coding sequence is TGTGCCAGTAGTATCTTCGACCGGCAGGGTGAACTGTTTTTT.